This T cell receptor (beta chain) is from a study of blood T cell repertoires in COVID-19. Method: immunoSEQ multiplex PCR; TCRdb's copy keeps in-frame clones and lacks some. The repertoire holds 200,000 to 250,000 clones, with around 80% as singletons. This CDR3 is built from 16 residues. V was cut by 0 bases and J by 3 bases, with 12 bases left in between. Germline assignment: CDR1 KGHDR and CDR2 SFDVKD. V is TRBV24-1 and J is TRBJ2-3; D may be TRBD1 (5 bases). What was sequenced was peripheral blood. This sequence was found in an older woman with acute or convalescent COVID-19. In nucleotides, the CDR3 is TGTGCCACCAGTGATTTGGCAGGGTCAGGGACAGATACGCAGTATTTT. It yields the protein CATSDLAGSGTDTQYF.